The 19 T cell receptor beta chains reported below all come from one sample, sequenced in a study of blood T cell repertoires in COVID-19. Measured with immunoSEQ multiplex PCR; TCRdb has only the in-frame clones, and not every one. This table holds approximately 210,000 clones, approximately 80% found once. The sequenced sample was PBMCs or T cells enriched from blood (not recorded which). All receptors come from a man aged 40-49 years who had recovered from COVID-19.

The rearrangement links TRBV7-9 to TRBJ2-1; D is perhaps TRBD1 (5 bases). CDR1 and CDR2 from the germline V gene are SEHNR and FQNEAQ (reference sequence). V lost 6 bases and J 6 bases, leaving 18 bases between the germline ends. This CDR3 region has 15 residues. CDR3 DNA: TGTGCCAGCAGGTTTCCCCCCAGGGTATCCAATGAGCAGTTCTTC. Translated, it gives CASRFPPRVSNEQFF.

In its sample, this clone was seen a few times. V and J are TRBV4-3 and TRBJ1-2; the D is unclear. The V end lost 1 base, the J end lost 4 bases, and 13 bases lay between the germline ends. The CDR3 runs to 15 residues. Germline V gene sequence: CDR1 LGHNA, CDR2 YSLEER. CDR3 bases: TGCGCCAGCAGCCAAGTCACGGGGTTGGTCTATGGCTACACCTTC. It yields the protein CASSQVTGLVYGYTF.

The rearrangement uses TRBV27 and TRBJ1-1, with D unresolved. CDR3 length: 13 amino acids. V was cut by 5 bases and J by 6 bases, with 13 bases left in between. Germline CDR1 and CDR2: MNHEY and SMNVEV (reference sequence). The CDR3: CASSATRGSEAFF. The CDR3 nucleotides are TGTGCCAGCAGTGCGACCCGGGGTTCTGAAGCTTTCTTT.

The chain combines TRBV7-2 with TRBJ2-7, with no clear D. Trimming cost V 4 bases and J 3 bases, with 13 bases left between them. The CDR3 is 14 residues long. CDR1 is SGHTA, CDR2 FQGNSA, per germline. The CDR3, as DNA: TGTGCCAGCAGCTCAATGAGTACCGGCTACGAGCAGTACTTC. Its protein is CASSSMSTGYEQYF.

This clone was counted once. The V call is TRBV29-1, the J call TRBJ2-1; 8 bases map to TRBD2. The J segment lost 2 bases and the V segment lost 3 bases, leaving 6 bases of the junction unmatched. This CDR3 has 15 residues. Germline loops: CDR1 SQVTM, CDR2 ANQGSEA. DNA for the CDR3: TGCAGCGTTGAGAGGGTAGCGGGGCCCTACAATGAGCAGTTCTTC. Translated, it gives CSVERVAGPYNEQFF.

The chain links TRBV7-3 to TRBJ1-2; weak D call: TRBD1 (6 bases). The V gene lost 3 bases and the J gene lost 7 bases, with 12 bases spanning the gap. CDR3 length equals 13 residues. CDR1 is SGHTA, CDR2 FQGTGA, per germline. The CDR3 DNA follows: TGTGCCAGCAGCTTCTCGGGGGGCCGTGGCTACACCTTC. This sequence encodes CASSFSGGRGYTF.

The V gene is TRBV27, the J gene TRBJ2-2, with TRBD2 identical over 11 bases. The V gene end was trimmed by 6 bases and the J gene end by 7 bases; junction bases not matched to a gene: 7. Per the germline V gene, CDR1 is MNHEY and CDR2 is SMNVEV (reference sequence). CDR3 length: 15 amino acids. This CDR3 is CASSDLAGGIGELFF. The CDR3 region has the DNA TGTGCCAGCAGCGATCTAGCGGGAGGAATCGGGGAGCTGTTTTTT.

The V gene is TRBV6-2 or TRBV6-3, the J gene TRBJ2-5; a weak D match, TRBD1 (6 bases). This CDR3 is built from 13 residues. V was trimmed by 4 bases and J by 5 bases, leaving 11 bases between them. CDR1 is MNHEY and CDR2 is SVGEGT in the germline V gene. The CDR3 coding sequence is TGTGCCAGCAGTTTGGACAGCCGGGAGACCCAGTACTTC. This sequence encodes CASSLDSRETQYF.

This clone appeared a single time. The chain is built from TRBV9 and TRBJ2-2; 10 bases line up with TRBD1. V trimming: 0 bases; J trimming: 6 bases; junction bases outside the gene matches: 11. Germline V gene sequence: CDR1 SGDLS, CDR2 YYNGEE. The CDR3 consists of 18 residues. CDR3 sequence (DNA): TGTGCCAGCAGCGTAGCCGTGATGGGACAGGGGCCCGCCGGGGAGCTGTTTTTT. The encoded protein is CASSVAVMGQGPAGELFF.

This clone was detected only a few times. J is TRBJ2-1 and V is TRBV7-9, with D possibly TRBD2 on 7 matching bases. The CDR3 contains 17 residues. Germline values: CDR1 SEHNR, CDR2 FQNEAQ (reference sequence). Trimming left V 4 bases short and J 10 bases short, with 26 bases between. The CDR3 reads CASSSISGRGPLDEQFF. DNA of the CDR3: TGTGCCAGCAGCTCCATTAGCGGGCGGGGGCCCCTCGACGAGCAGTTCTTC. The full variable domain, with the rest looked up from reference TRBV7-9 and TRBJ2-1, is DTGVSQNPRHKITKRGQNVTFRCDPISEHNRLYWYRQTLGQGPEFLTYFQNEAQLEKSRLLSDRFSAERPKGSFSTLEIQRTEQGDSAMYLCASSSISGRGPLDEQFFGPGTRLTVL.

The chain is built from TRBV3-1 (or the pseudogene TRBV3-2) and TRBJ1-1, with 7 bases aligning to TRBD1. With 4 bases clipped from V and 0 bases from J, the junction kept 5 bases outside the gene matches. Per the germline V gene, CDR1 is LGHDT and CDR2 is YNNKEL (reference sequence). The CDR3 is made up of 15 amino acids. The DNA of the CDR3 is TGTGCCAGCAGCCTTAACAGGGGCCTGAACACTGAAGCTTTCTTT. The encoded protein is CASSLNRGLNTEAFF.

This clone was found a few times. The rearrangement joins TRBV29-1 to TRBJ2-7; D perhaps matches TRBD2 (5 bases). Per the germline V gene, CDR1 is SQVTM and CDR2 is ANQGSEA. Trimming stripped 3 bases from V and 2 bases from J, with 5 bases between. This CDR3 is built from 11 residues. The CDR3: CSVERAYEQYF. Written as DNA, the CDR3 is TGCAGCGTTGAGAGGGCCTACGAGCAGTACTTC.

The chain is built from TRBV27 and TRBJ1-2; D not resolved. The CDR3 contains 15 residues. The V and J ends lost 9 bases and 0 bases respectively, with 17 bases between them. Germline lookup yields CDR1 MNHEY and CDR2 SMNVEV (reference sequence). CDR3 DNA sequence: TGTGCCAGTAAATCAAATGGAGCAGCTAACTATGGCTACACCTTC. Encoded protein: CASKSNGAANYGYTF.

The chain is built from TRBV4-1 and TRBJ1-2; 9 bases are a match to TRBD1. This CDR3 spans 15 amino acids. V trimming: 3 bases; J trimming: 2 bases; junction bases outside the gene matches: 4. CDR1 and CDR2 from the germline V gene are MGHRA and YSYEKL. CDR3 sequence: CASSHRDRENYGYTF. The CDR3 DNA follows: TGCGCCAGCAGCCACCGGGACAGGGAGAACTATGGCTACACCTTC.

The CDR3 region has the DNA TGTGCCAGCAGTGAATACGGCGGGAGCAATCAGCCCCAGCATTTT. Its protein product is CASSEYGGSNQPQHF. The V call is TRBV2, the J call TRBJ1-5; the D is unclear. The CDR3 extends over 15 amino acids. CDR1 is SNHLY, CDR2 FYNNEI, per germline. Trimming left V 2 bases short and J 1 base short, with 9 bases between.

The genes are TRBV7-3 and TRBJ2-1; 7 nucleotides agree with TRBD2. The CDR3 runs to 16 residues. The germline CDR1 and CDR2 sequences are SGHTA and FQGTGA. V shed 5 bases, J shed 5 bases, and the junction held 12 bases outside the gene matches. CDR3 in DNA: TGTGCCAGCAGCCCAGGCTGGGGGACTACAGACAATGAGCAGTTCTTC. Translating it yields CASSPGWGTTDNEQFF.

This clone was found a few times. DNA of the CDR3: TGTGCCAGTAGTATCTTGGGACAGGGGACTGAAGCTTTCTTT. As protein: CASSILGQGTEAFF. This chain joins TRBV19 and TRBJ1-1; 10 bases match TRBD1. V lost 3 bases to trimming and J lost 5 bases; unmatched junction nucleotides: 3. Germline V gene lookup returns CDR1 LNHDA and CDR2 SQIVND (reference sequence). The CDR3 has 14 amino acids.

J is TRBJ1-4 and V is TRBV27, with D unclear. V lost 4 bases and J lost 2, with 14 bases in between. The V gene's germline CDR1 is MNHEY and CDR2 SMNVEV (reference sequence). The CDR3 totals 16 residues. CDR3 DNA: TGTGCCAGCAGTTCCGATGGACGCGGGACTAATGAAAAACTGTTTTTT. Its protein product is CASSSDGRGTNEKLFF. The full variable domain, rest sourced from reference TRBV27 and TRBJ1-4, is EAQVTQNPRYLITVTGKKLTVTCSQNMNHEYMSWYRQDPGLGLRQIYYSMNVEVTDKGDVPEGYKVSRKEKRNFPLILESPSPNQTSLYFCASSSDGRGTNEKLFFGSGTQLSVL.

This chain links TRBV2 with TRBJ2-2; D uncertain. The CDR3 length is 12 residues. Trimming pared 5 bases from V and 3 bases from J, leaving 4 bases between. Germline-derived CDR1 and CDR2 are SNHLY and FYNNEI. The CDR3 nucleotides are TGTGCCAGCAGTCGGGACACCGGGGAGCTGTTTTTT. Amino acids: CASSRDTGELFF. The complete variable domain, with remaining parts taken from reference TRBV2 and TRBJ2-2, reads EPEVTQTPSHQVTQMGQEVILRCVPISNHLYFYWYRQILGQKVEFLVSFYNNEISEKSEIFDDQFSVERPDGSNFTLKIRSTKLEDSAMYFCASSRDTGELFFGEGSRLTVL.